One sample yielded the 7 T cell receptor beta chains listed below, sequenced in a study of neoadjuvant nivolumab and ipilimumab in lung cancer. Data came from immunoSEQ multiplex PCR; TCRdb stores just in-frame clones and leaves some out. Among some 50,000 clones listed, roughly 89% were seen once. The material was blood, obtained before neoadjuvant nivolumab, alone or with ipilimumab. These TCRs come from an adult with non-small cell lung cancer. Some clones in this sample may be carry-over from other donors' samples.

The V gene is TRBV14, the J gene TRBJ2-5; TRBD2 is a possible D gene (6 bases). The ends were cut back, 2 bases at V and 4 bases at J, with 17 bases in the middle. Germline CDR1 and CDR2: SGHDN and FVKESK. This CDR3 comprises 16 residues. In nucleotides, the CDR3 is TGTGCCAGCAGCCAATATGCACTAGCCTCCCTAGAGACCCAGTACTTC. It codes for CASSQYALASLETQYF.

This clone was seen only once. This chain connects TRBV6-5 to TRBJ1-1; maybe TRBD1 (5 bases). The germline V and J ends were trimmed by 2 bases and 1 base, with 11 bases remaining between them. This CDR3 spans 15 amino acids. Per the germline V gene, CDR1 is MNHEY and CDR2 is SVGAGI. CDR3 nucleotides: TGTGCCAGCAGTTACCCGCCGGGGGGGAACACTGAAGCTTTCTTT. It encodes CASSYPPGGNTEAFF.

The chain couples TRBV19 to TRBJ1-1; D gene ambiguous. V was trimmed by 3 bases and J by 0 bases, leaving 8 bases between them. The CDR3 consists of 14 residues. The germline gives CDR1 LNHDA, CDR2 SQIVND (reference sequence). The CDR3 loop reads CASSIDGMNTEAFF. In nucleotides, the CDR3 is TGTGCCAGTAGTATCGACGGTATGAACACTGAAGCTTTCTTT.

The V call is TRBV7-9, the J call TRBJ2-7; 7 bases are a match to TRBD1. Germline CDR1 SEHNR, CDR2 FQNEAQ (reference sequence). The CDR3 loop spans 18 amino acids. V dropped 4 bases and J dropped 0; count of bases not matched to a gene: 15. CDR3 loop: CASSYGQARGPSSYEQYF. The DNA of the CDR3 is TGTGCCAGCAGCTATGGACAGGCAAGGGGACCCAGCTCCTACGAGCAGTACTTC.

The chain carries TRBV7-2 and TRBJ2-5; TRBD1 agrees at 7 bases. The CDR3 length is 13 residues. Germline CDR1 SGHTA, CDR2 FQGNSA. Unmatched junction bases numbered 4, after V lost 5 bases and J lost 4 bases. The CDR3 is CASSTTGRETQYF. CDR3 DNA sequence: TGTGCCAGCAGCACGACAGGGAGAGAGACCCAGTACTTC.

This chain connects TRBV5-1 to TRBJ2-7; D is tentatively TRBD1 or TRBD2 (5 bases each). This CDR3 is built from 16 residues. Deletions cut 0 bases from V and 0 bases from J, with 13 bases between. Per the germline V gene, CDR1 is SGHRS and CDR2 is YFSETQ. The CDR3 nucleotides are TGCGCCAGCAGCTTGGAAGGGACGTCAAGCTCCTACGAGCAGTACTTC. Its translation is CASSLEGTSSSYEQYF.

Here the CDR3 DNA reads TGTGCCAGCAGCCGCGACAGGGTCCCCTACAATGAGCAGTTCTTC. This gives the protein CASSRDRVPYNEQFF. The chain carries TRBV7-8 and TRBJ2-1; 7 bases align to TRBD1. This CDR3 spans 15 amino acids. The V and J ends lost 5 bases and 2 bases, in that order; junction bases with no gene match: 6. Germline V gene lookup returns CDR1 SGHVS and CDR2 FQNEAQ.